This TCR beta chain was recorded in a study of low-dose radiotherapy and immunotherapy resistance in tumors. Note on this clonotype: One base separates it from a far larger clone, so it is likely a read error.

CDR3 size: 16 residues. Primers used for first-strand cDNA, a TRAV- and TRBV-specific set, covered both alpha and beta chains. A roughly 22-cycle PCR with a constant-region primer and V-primer adapter amplified TCRs. mRNA that had been isolated underwent amplification through in vitro transcription. TCRdb ran MiXCR on the reads and lists one entry per CDR3 protein. The sample records under 90,000 distinct CDR3 sequences, 17% being singletons. Specified time point: after trial treatment. The treatment: LDRT plus nivolumab, ipilimumab, low-dose cyclophosphamide and aspirin (RACIN trial). The donors' regimen was nivolumab, ipilimumab, aspirin, low-dose cyclophosphamide and low-dose radiotherapy. All eligible patients presented with advanced solid tumors that contained no tumor-infiltrating lymphocytes.

The TCR sequence derives from a male donor with prostate cancer. The sequenced sample was PBMCs, obtained after low-dose radiotherapy plus immunotherapy. J is TRBJ2-3 and V is TRBV26; TRBD1, as called in the table, went unchecked against the DNA. TRBV26 is shown as a pseudogene. Here the CDR3 DNA reads TGTGCCAGCAGTGGTCAGGGGTGGGACGGCTCAGATACGCAGTATTTT. It yields the protein CASSGQGWDGSDTQYF.